The 9 T cell receptor beta chains in this list originate from one sample, sequenced in a study of vaccination and CD4 T cells after COVID-19. For these TCRs, the target antigens are not known. Sequenced with the Oncomine TCR Beta short-read assay was DNA taken from cultured CD4+ T cells. TCRdb recomputed calls from the PCR reads with MiXCR, one row per CDR3 protein. The table has 20,000 or so distinct CDR3 sequences, 40% seen once; the top ten hold just under 9%. Treatment given: approximately nine-day PBMC culture with coronavirus spike peptide pools or control peptides (ViraFEST assay). Specimen: CD4+ T cells from blood, cultured in vitro, collected after SARS-CoV-2 vaccination. Receptors were obtained from a human donor who had recovered from COVID-19.

This chain connects TRBV11-3 to TRBJ2-1; 10 bases are a match to TRBD2. Germline V lookup: CDR1 SGHNT, CDR2 YENEEA. With 5 bases clipped from V and 5 bases from J, the junction kept 6 bases outside the gene matches. The CDR3 length is 15 residues. The CDR3 spells CASSNGLAVNNEQFF. The CDR3 DNA follows: TGTGCCAGCAGCAATGGACTAGCGGTGAACAATGAGCAGTTCTTC.

The chain links TRBV10-3 to TRBJ2-1, with TRBD2 matching 9 bases. This CDR3 is built from 17 residues. Germline V lookup: CDR1 ENHRY, CDR2 SYGVKD. Trimming at V came to 6 bases and at J to 0 bases, leaving 9 bases not matched to a gene. The DNA for the CDR3 is TGTGCCATCAGGACTAGCGGCAAAGATAGCTCCTACAATGAGCAGTTCTTC. It is translated as CAIRTSGKDSSYNEQFF.

This clonotype was observed a handful of times. This sequence joins TRBV2 and TRBJ1-6, with TRBD1 identical over 7 bases. The CDR3 is made up of 13 amino acids. V shed 4 bases, J shed 6 bases, and the junction held 0 bases outside the gene matches. Germline V gene data show CDR1 as SNHLY and CDR2 as FYNNEI. The CDR3 region has the DNA TGTGCCAGCAGTGGGGACAGTAATTCACCCCTCCACTTT. This gives the protein CASSGDSNSPLHF. The variable domain in full, with the rest retrieved from reference TRBV2 and TRBJ1-6, is EPEVTQTPSHQVTQMGQEVILRCVPISNHLYFYWYRQILGQKVEFLVSFYNNEISEKSEIFDDQFSVERPDGSNFTLKIRSTKLEDSAMYFCASSGDSNSPLHFGNGTRLTVT.

This clonotype was counted between two and nine times. V gene TRBV27 combines with J gene TRBJ2-7; D not certain. The CDR3 runs 14 residues. The V end was cut by 7 bases, the J end by 0 bases, with 13 bases between. Germline CDR1 reads MNHEY; CDR2 reads SMNVEV (reference sequence). CDR3 residues: CASKGAFSSYEQYF. The DNA of the CDR3 is TGTGCCAGCAAGGGCGCGTTTAGCTCCTACGAGCAGTACTTC.

In its sample, this clonotype was seen a few times. The rearrangement links TRBV6-2 or TRBV6-3 to TRBJ1-6; D is undetermined. There are 14 residues in the CDR3. Trimming took 6 bases from V and 8 from J, leaving 14 bases between them. Germline lookup yields CDR1 MNHEY and CDR2 SVGEGT. CDR3 nucleotides: TGTGCCAGCAGACCTGGACTGACTTATTCACCCCTCCACTTT. Its translation: CASRPGLTYSPLHF.

The chain employs TRBV20-1 and TRBJ1-1; no firm D call. Germline lookup yields CDR1 DFQATT and CDR2 SNEGSKA (reference sequence). This CDR3 is built from 14 residues. Trimming removed 1 base from V and 5 bases from J, with 14 bases in between. In DNA, the CDR3 is TGCAGTGCTAGAGTCGGGAGGGTTAAGACTGAAGCTTTCTTT. Translation gives CSARVGRVKTEAFF.

This clonotype is large (0.1 to 1%) by share. The chain uses TRBV21-1 and TRBJ1-3. TRBV21-1 is assigned pseudogene status. The CDR3 contains 15 residues. CDR3 amino acids: CASSKGSFPGNTIYF. In DNA form, the CDR3 reads TGTGCCAGCAGCAAAGGATCCTTTCCTGGAAACACCATATATTTT.

This clonotype turned up a few times. The rearrangement links TRBV23-1 to TRBJ1-2, with D unclear. TRBV23-1 is classed as an ORF, of uncertain function. The CDR3 is made up of 14 amino acids. Trimming removed 0 bases at V and 4 bases at J, with 9 bases between. In DNA, the CDR3 is TGCGCCAGCAGTCAATCGCGCCAGCTCTATGGCTACACCTTC. This sequence encodes CASSQSRQLYGYTF.

The J gene is TRBJ1-6, the V gene TRBV9; 7 bases map to TRBD1. The CDR3 loop spans 14 amino acids. Germline assignment: CDR1 SGDLS and CDR2 YYNGEE. V lost 6 bases, J lost 7 bases, and 7 bases stayed unmatched. As DNA, the CDR3 is TGTGCCAGCACCCCGGGACAGTCAAATTCACCCCTCCACTTT. Its translation: CASTPGQSNSPLHF. The full variable domain, with the rest looked up from reference TRBV9 and TRBJ1-6, is DSGVTQTPKHLITATGQRVTLRCSPRSGDLSVYWYQQSLDQGLQFLIQYYNGEERAKGNILERFSAQQFPDLHSELNLSSLELGDSALYFCASTPGQSNSPLHFGNGTRLTVT.